This entry lists 26 T cell receptor beta chains sequenced from one sample in a study of beta chain features in type 1 diabetes. Since all of the isolated RNA was reverse transcribed, expressed TCRB transcripts were what got sequenced. The method was immunoSEQ multiplex PCR; TCRdb's version includes in-frame clones alone and lacks a portion of them. The sample carries roughly 610,000 clones, around 16% recorded once. Sequenced sample: naive CD4+ T cells from blood. These receptors were taken from a man aged 18-30 years in good health.

The chain uses TRBV18 and TRBJ1-1, with D perhaps matching TRBD1 (6 bases). Deletions cut 3 bases from V and 4 bases from J, with 15 bases between. Germline V gene lookup returns CDR1 KGHSH and CDR2 LQKENI. CDR3 length: 15 amino acids. The CDR3 DNA reads TGTGCCAGCTCACCCGCCGGGGGCGAGGGCACTGAAGCTTTCTTT. Its translation: CASSPAGGEGTEAFF.

The rearrangement links TRBV7-9 to TRBJ2-5; 10 bases align to TRBD1. V trimming: 7 bases; J trimming: 4 bases; junction bases outside the gene matches: 9. The germline V gene encodes CDR1 SEHNR and CDR2 FQNEAQ (reference sequence). The length of the CDR3 is 15 residues. CDR3 nucleotides: TGTGCCAGCAACCTTCCGGGACAGGGGCTAGAGACCCAGTACTTC. Translation: CASNLPGQGLETQYF.

This chain connects TRBV28 to TRBJ2-6; the D is unclear. The CDR3 extends over 13 amino acids. The ends were cut back, 10 bases at V and 0 bases at J, with 7 bases in the middle. The germline gives CDR1 MDHEN, CDR2 SYDVKM. The CDR3 DNA is TGTGCCACTCTCTACTCTGGGGCCAACGTCCTGACTTTC. Translation: CATLYSGANVLTF.

The table lists this clone with a few counts. The chain couples TRBV5-1 to TRBJ2-4, with 9 bases aligning to TRBD1. Trimming at V came to 0 bases and at J to 1 base, leaving 2 bases not matched to a gene. The germline CDR1 and CDR2 sequences are SGHRS and YFSETQ. The CDR3 loop spans 16 amino acids. The CDR3: CASSLGDRVAKNIQYF. CDR3 coding DNA: TGCGCCAGCAGCTTGGGGGACAGGGTTGCCAAAAACATTCAGTACTTC.

The chain recombines TRBV4-3 with TRBJ2-1; 10 bases map to TRBD1. The germline CDR1 and CDR2 sequences are LGHNA and YSLEER. The V segment lost 0 bases and the J segment 4 bases; nucleotides outside the gene matches: 9. The CDR3 has 18 amino acids. CDR3 nucleotide sequence: TGCGCCAGCAGCCAAGATTGGGACAGGGGTCGGGCTTACAATGAGCAGTTCTTC. It codes for CASSQDWDRGRAYNEQFF.

The CDR3 DNA reads TGCGCCAGCAGCCTTCCTAGCGGGGGTAACCGCGCGCGGGAGCTGTTTTTT. This sequence encodes CASSLPSGGNRARELFF. J is TRBJ2-2 and V is TRBV5-1, with TRBD2 identical over 10 bases. Germline loops: CDR1 SGHRS, CDR2 YFSETQ. This CDR3 has 17 residues. J was trimmed by 9 bases and V by 4 bases; bases with no gene match: 15.

This rearrangement joins TRBV11-1 to TRBJ2-7; 8 bases agree with TRBD1. J gave up 3 bases and V 2 bases, and 6 bases lay outside the gene matches. The CDR3 loop spans 15 amino acids. In germline, CDR1 is SGHAT, CDR2 FQDESV (reference sequence). The CDR3 bases are TGTGCCAGCAGCTTAAACGTTGGACAGGGCTACGAGCAGTACTTC. This codes for CASSLNVGQGYEQYF.

Only a few counts were recorded for this clone. The V gene is TRBV21-1, the J gene TRBJ1-2. TRBV21-1 counts as a pseudogene. This CDR3 has 14 residues. DNA for the CDR3: TGTGCCAGCAGCAAAATTACGAGGCACTATGGCTACACCTTC. Protein product: CASSKITRHYGYTF.

This clone has a count of ten or more. The gene calls are TRBV5-8 and TRBJ2-2, with D possibly being TRBD2 (5 bases). The germline V and J ends were trimmed by 0 bases and 7 bases, with 7 bases remaining between them. Looked up from germline, CDR1 is SGHTS and CDR2 is YDEGEE. The CDR3 has 13 residues. The CDR3 region has the DNA TGTGCCAGCAGCTTGGTCGGAGGCGGGGAGCTGTTTTTT. Protein: CASSLVGGGELFF.

This clone was counted only a few times. V and J are TRBV5-1 and TRBJ1-2; D remains ambiguous. The CDR3 totals 18 residues. The germline V gene encodes CDR1 SGHRS and CDR2 YFSETQ. Trimming took 3 bases from V and 6 from J, leaving 27 bases between them. CDR3 protein: CASSSNPPVYSGNHGYTF. The DNA of the CDR3 is TGCGCCAGCAGCTCGAATCCACCGGTATATTCGGGGAATCATGGCTACACCTTC.

This clone was observed a handful of times. The gene calls are TRBV7-2 and TRBJ2-5; TRBD1 or TRBD2 may be the D gene (5 bases each). From germline, CDR1 is SGHTA and CDR2 FQGNSA. V dropped 4 bases and J dropped 1 base, with 16 bases sitting between them. This CDR3 region has 16 residues. The DNA of the CDR3 is TGTGCCAGCAGCTCGAGACCGGGACGGTCCCAAGAGACCCAGTACTTC. This gives the protein CASSSRPGRSQETQYF.

Only a few counts were recorded for this clone. The chain carries TRBV4-2 and TRBJ2-1, with TRBD2 matching over 10 bases. The CDR3 length is 15 residues. V dropped 1 base and J dropped 7; count of bases not matched to a gene: 4. Germline V gene lookup returns CDR1 LGHNA and CDR2 YNFKEQ. The CDR3 loop reads CASSQVPSGSNEQFF. The CDR3 DNA follows: TGTGCCAGCAGCCAAGTCCCTAGCGGGAGTAATGAGCAGTTCTTC.

The chain employs TRBV7-2 and TRBJ1-1; 7 bases are a match to TRBD1. From germline, CDR1 is SGHTA and CDR2 FQGNSA. This CDR3 comprises 16 residues. The V segment lost 5 bases and the J segment 1 base; nucleotides outside the gene matches: 10. In nucleotides, the CDR3 is TGTGCCAGCAGCCCCCGAGGTCCAGGGGGGAACACTGAAGCTTTCTTT. Translating it yields CASSPRGPGGNTEAFF.

V and J are TRBV28 and TRBJ1-2; unclear D gene. Germline CDR1 and CDR2: MDHEN and SYDVKM. The CDR3 consists of 11 residues. V lost 6 bases and J lost 5, with 7 bases in between. The CDR3 here is CASSQPYGYTF. The CDR3 DNA reads as TGTGCCAGCAGCCAACCTTATGGCTACACCTTC.

This clone was detected only a few times. The chain couples TRBV23-1 to TRBJ1-1; tentatively, D is TRBD1 (5 bases). TRBV23-1 is assigned to the ORF class and has an uncertain function. The V and J ends lost 0 bases and 0 bases respectively, with 17 bases between them. The CDR3 covers 18 residues. The CDR3 protein is CASSQSGGTEGMNTEAFF. DNA of the CDR3: TGCGCCAGCAGTCAATCGGGGGGGACTGAGGGAATGAACACTGAAGCTTTCTTT.

This clone was observed a handful of times. The chain links TRBV28 to TRBJ2-1; 9 positions agree with TRBD1. CDR1 is MDHEN, CDR2 SYDVKM, per germline. CDR3 length: 13 residues. With 11 bases clipped from V and 2 bases from J, the junction kept 4 bases outside the gene matches. The CDR3 DNA follows: TGTGCCGTCGGGGACAGGGCCTACAATGAGCAGTTCTTC. It specifies CAVGDRAYNEQFF.

Comment on this clone: Other DNA sequences from this sample encode an identical CDR3 as well. V is TRBV18 and J is TRBJ2-5; D unresolved. Germline CDR1 reads KGHSH; CDR2 reads LQKENI. V lost 0 bases and J 5 bases, leaving 4 bases between the germline ends. There are 12 residues in the CDR3. CDR3 nucleotides: TGTGCCAGCTCACCACCGGGCGAGACCCAGTACTTC. The encoded protein is CASSPPGETQYF. Combining the CDR3 with reference TRBV18 and TRBJ2-5 gives the whole variable domain NAGVMQNPRHLVRRRGQEARLRCSPMKGHSHVYWYRQLPEEGLKFMVYLQKENIIDESGMPKERFSAEFPKEGPSILRIQQVVRGDSAAYFCASSPPGETQYFGPGTRLLVL.

In its sample, this clone was seen a few times. The chain carries TRBV30 and TRBJ1-2; weak D call: TRBD1 (5 bases). Germline V lookup: CDR1 GTSNPN, CDR2 SVGIG (reference sequence). The CDR3 spans 16 residues. Trimming stripped 1 base from V and 3 bases from J, with 18 bases between. The CDR3 protein is CAWSGGFKGPYYGYTF. The CDR3 bases are TGTGCCTGGAGTGGGGGGTTTAAAGGCCCGTACTATGGCTACACCTTC.

In this sample, this clone turned up many times. J is TRBJ2-3 and V is TRBV7-2; the D gene is possibly TRBD2 (6 bases). This CDR3 region has 12 residues. Trimming took 5 bases from V and 4 from J, leaving 7 bases between them. Germline V gene data show CDR1 as SGHTA and CDR2 as FQGNSA. Here the CDR3 DNA reads TGTGCCAGCAGCGGAGGGGCAGATACGCAGTATTTT. Translating gives CASSGGADTQYF.

This clone was found a few times. The chain uses TRBV7-2 and TRBJ2-7; possibly TRBD1 for D (6 bases). Germline assignment: CDR1 SGHTA and CDR2 FQGNSA. The V gene lost 1 base and the J gene lost 4 bases, with 14 bases spanning the gap. This CDR3 contains 15 residues. Here the CDR3 reads CASSLGQAAIYEQYF. The DNA for the CDR3 is TGTGCCAGCAGCTTAGGACAGGCTGCCATTTACGAGCAGTACTTC.

This clone was recorded a few times. This chain uses TRBV7-2 with TRBJ2-4; D gene uncertain. V was pared by 5 bases and J by 6 bases, with 11 bases between. There are 13 residues in the CDR3. Germline V gives CDR1 SGHTA, CDR2 FQGNSA. This CDR3 reads CASSPARGNIQYF. In DNA form, the CDR3 reads TGTGCCAGCAGCCCGGCGCGAGGAAACATTCAGTACTTC.

V and J are TRBV2 and TRBJ1-2; D not resolved. Per germline, CDR1 SNHLY and CDR2 FYNNEI. Trimming stripped 6 bases from V and 8 bases from J, with 10 bases between. This CDR3 has 11 amino acids. CDR3 DNA sequence: TGTGCCAGCAGCGAAACATTGGGCTACACCTTC. It codes for CASSETLGYTF. The variable domain in full, with the rest retrieved from reference TRBV2 and TRBJ1-2, is EPEVTQTPSHQVTQMGQEVILRCVPISNHLYFYWYRQILGQKVEFLVSFYNNEISEKSEIFDDQFSVERPDGSNFTLKIRSTKLEDSAMYFCASSETLGYTFGSGTRLTVV.

This clone turned up a few times. V and J are TRBV28 and TRBJ1-2, with no clear D. The CDR3 totals 10 residues. Germline CDR1 MDHEN, CDR2 SYDVKM. Trimming removed 6 bases from V and 8 bases from J, with 7 bases in between. DNA of the CDR3: TGTGCCAGCAGCTTCCAAGGCTACACCTTC. Protein product: CASSFQGYTF.

V usage is TRBV7-9 and J usage is TRBJ2-1; 7 bases are a match to TRBD2. CDR1 is SEHNR and CDR2 is FQNEAQ in the germline V gene (reference sequence). The V gene end was trimmed by 7 bases and the J gene end by 7 bases; junction bases not matched to a gene: 16. There are 16 residues in the CDR3. The CDR3 nucleotides read TGTGCCAGCACGAGAAATCGGCGGGAGCGTTGGAATGAGCAGTTCTTC. Its translation: CASTRNRRERWNEQFF.

The chain uses TRBV6-5 and TRBJ1-2; 10 bases agree with TRBD1. The length of the CDR3 is 16 residues. Trimming cost V 2 bases and J 7 bases; bases outside gene matches: 10. CDR1 and CDR2 from the germline V gene are MNHEY and SVGAGI. The CDR3 is CASSYGGGQGQGGYTF. The CDR3 DNA reads as TGTGCCAGCAGTTACGGTGGGGGACAGGGGCAGGGTGGCTACACCTTC.

J is TRBJ1-1 and V is TRBV4-3; no clear D gene. This CDR3 spans 15 amino acids. Germline lookup yields CDR1 LGHNA and CDR2 YSLEER. Trimming shortened V by 1 base and J by 1 base, and 10 bases separated the two germline ends. The chain's CDR3 is CASSQVYMWNTEAFF. The DNA for the CDR3 is TGCGCCAGCAGCCAAGTTTACATGTGGAACACTGAAGCTTTCTTT.